This T cell receptor (beta chain) was identified during a study of vaccination and CD4 T cells after COVID-19. Study-wide context: The authors exposed cells to overlapping spike peptides derived from SARS-CoV-2, HCoV-NL63, HCoV-OC43 and HCoV-229E.

With 4 bases removed from V and 4 bases from J, the gap between germline ends came to 23 bases. Germline loops: CDR1 SGHKS, CDR2 YYEKEE (reference sequence). CDR3 size: 17 residues. A note on this clonotype: Its antigen is as yet unknown.

Sequencing of the DNA from cultured CD4+ T cells was carried out with the Oncomine TCR Beta short-read assay. A single record per CDR3 protein comes from TCRdb applying MiXCR to the PCR reads. Here the sample spans some 6,500 distinct CDR3 sequences, approximately 31% being singletons. Treatment specified: roughly 11-day PBMC culture with coronavirus spike peptide pools or control peptides (ViraFEST assay). The unexposed donor provided CD4+ T cells, which were taken before the COVID-19 pandemic (2011-2018). The culture of some 2.1 million PBMCs per well included approximately 9.3 IU/ml IL-2 and roughly 10 ug/ml peptide pools.

This receptor was obtained from a human donor in good health. The specimen was CD4+ T cells from blood, cultured in vitro. The V call is TRBV5-5, the J call TRBJ1-2, with D perhaps TRBD1 (5 bases). CDR3 bases: TGTGCCAGCAGCGCGGGCCCCTCCGTTCGGGGGAGCTATGGCTACACCTTC. It encodes CASSAGPSVRGSYGYTF.